Listed here are 8 T cell receptor beta chains from one sample, sequenced in a study of T cells in Graves' hyperthyroidism and ophthalmopathy. From RNA transcripts, TCR beta CDR3 regions were amplified. When the TCR CDR3 underwent first-round RT-PCR, the HTBI primer set was used. From the multiplex PCR reads, TCRdb called clonotypes with MiXCR, one entry per CDR3 protein. Of around 290,000 distinct CDR3 sequences listed, around 15% are singletons. The sequenced sample was blood. These receptors were collected from a woman aged 55-69 years with Graves' ophthalmopathy.

At least ten counts were recorded for this clonotype. This chain joins TRBV28 and TRBJ2-7; D gene ambiguous. Germline assignment: CDR1 MDHEN and CDR2 SYDVKM. Between the trimmed V and J ends, which lost 5 bases and 3 bases, there was a span of 14 bases. This CDR3 is built from 14 residues. For the CDR3, the DNA is TGTGCCAGCAGTCCCTCCCCACCGTACTACGAGCAGTACTTC. Encoded protein: CASSPSPPYYEQYF.

This clonotype occurred many times. The chain employs TRBV3-1 and TRBJ1-4; D is uncertain. The ends were cut back, 7 bases at V and 3 bases at J, with 12 bases in the middle. The germline V gene encodes CDR1 LGHDT and CDR2 YNNKEL (reference sequence). This CDR3 has 14 residues. The CDR3 DNA reads TGTGCCAGCACTCAAAGCGGGTCTAATGAAAAACTGTTTTTT. Amino acid sequence: CASTQSGSNEKLFF.

This clonotype was observed a handful of times. The gene calls are TRBV9 and TRBJ1-2; D is perhaps TRBD1 (5 bases). V lost 0 bases and J lost 4, with 10 bases in between. Germline loops: CDR1 SGDLS, CDR2 YYNGEE. The CDR3 is 14 amino acids. CDR3 in DNA: TGTGCCAGCAGCGTAGAGGGACCGCGCTATGGCTACACCTTC. Translated, it gives CASSVEGPRYGYTF.

This chain links TRBV10-3 with TRBJ2-2; no clear D gene. This CDR3 comprises 12 residues. The ends were cut back, 3 bases at V and 13 bases at J, with 12 bases in the middle. The germline CDR1 and CDR2 sequences are ENHRY and SYGVKD. CDR3 amino acids: CAISDFGQALFF. Here the CDR3 DNA reads TGTGCCATCAGTGATTTTGGTCAGGCGCTGTTTTTT.

This clonotype was detected a few times. The J gene is TRBJ2-2, the V gene TRBV27; D gene ambiguous. The CDR3 sequence is 15 residues long. V shed 3 bases and J shed 4 bases, with 12 bases lying between them. Germline CDR1 reads MNHEY; CDR2 reads SMNVEV (reference sequence). DNA for the CDR3: TGTGCCAGCAGTTTTGTGGGGTCGGGCACCGGGGAGCTGTTTTTT. Its protein product is CASSFVGSGTGELFF.

This clonotype was picked up many times. This chain joins TRBV6-1 and TRBJ2-7; a possible D gene is TRBD2 (7 bases). The V end was cut by 2 bases, the J end by 0 bases, with 11 bases between. CDR3 length: 15 residues. CDR1 and CDR2 from the germline V gene are MNHNS and SASEGT. The CDR3 sequence is CASSEWGGPSYEQYF. CDR3 nucleotide sequence: TGTGCCAGCAGTGAATGGGGGGGGCCCTCCTACGAGCAGTACTTC.

This sequence joins TRBV7-3 and TRBJ1-2; D perhaps matches TRBD1 (5 bases). This CDR3 is built from 14 residues. The germline V gene has CDR1 SGHTA and CDR2 FQGTGA. Trimming shortened V by 8 bases and J by 0 bases, and 13 bases separated the two germline ends. The CDR3 DNA follows: TGTGCCAGCTCTCCCGGGACTTCTAACTATGGCTACACCTTC. Residues: CASSPGTSNYGYTF.

The chain has TRBV9 and TRBJ1-6, with 12 positions matching TRBD1. V was clipped by 3 bases and J by 10 bases; unmatched bases: 8. Per the germline V gene, CDR1 is SGDLS and CDR2 is YYNGEE. This CDR3 region has 16 residues. The CDR3 coding sequence is TGTGCCAGCAGCGGAGGGACAGGGGGCGCTGGATCACCCCTCCACTTT. Protein sequence: CASSGGTGGAGSPLHF.